Listed here are 29 T cell receptor beta chains from one sample, sequenced in a study of CD8 T cells in ankylosing spondylitis. TCRdb re-derived calls from the 5' RACE reads in MiXCR, one entry per CDR3 protein. Among more than 300,000 distinct CDR3 sequences, roughly 10% were seen once, and the ten largest hold roughly 9.2%. Sample: blood, either unsorted or a sorted T cell fraction (not recorded which). These receptors originate from a female donor with ankylosing spondylitis or in good health (not recorded which).

This clonotype was detected many times. The chain combines TRBV5-1 with TRBJ2-1, with D possibly being TRBD1 or TRBD2 (5 bases each). The CDR3 runs 20 residues. V lost 2 bases and J 0 bases, leaving 24 bases between the germline ends. CDR1 is SGHRS, CDR2 YFSETQ, per germline. CDR3 sequence reads: CASSLLGTQTLTDSYNEQFF. The CDR3 coding sequence is TGCGCCAGCAGCTTACTGGGGACGCAGACTTTAACCGACTCCTACAATGAGCAGTTCTTC.

With respect to this clonotype: Germline is not matched at one junction end, which may reflect a read error. V gene TRBV3-1 combines with J gene TRBJ2-1; the match to TRBD2 covers 7 bases. The CDR3 consists of 17 residues. Germline V gene lookup returns CDR1 LGHDT and CDR2 YNNKEL (reference sequence). CDR3 in DNA: TGTGCCACCAGCCAAGATTCGGCCGGGGGGACCTACAATGAGCAGTTCTTC. It translates to CATSQDSAGGTYNEQFF.

This clonotype has just a few counts. The V and J genes are TRBV12-3 or TRBV12-4 and TRBJ2-7; D possibly matches TRBD1 or TRBD2 (5 bases each). The CDR3 totals 15 residues. V was shortened by 8 bases and J by 0 bases, with 17 bases between the two germline ends. Here the CDR3 reads CASGPTGRFSYEQYF. In nucleotides, the CDR3 is TGTGCCAGCGGGCCGACGGGACGTTTCTCCTACGAGCAGTACTTC.

The rearrangement joins TRBV7-8 to TRBJ2-1; 15 nucleotides match TRBD2. This CDR3 is 16 amino acids long. Germline lookup yields CDR1 SGHVS and CDR2 FQNEAQ. With 1 base clipped from V and 10 bases from J, the junction kept 5 bases outside the gene matches. The CDR3 region is CASSLVGTSGGYEQFF. CDR3 sequence (DNA): TGTGCCAGCAGCTTAGTTGGGACTAGCGGGGGGTACGAGCAGTTCTTC. Complete variable domain (other parts from reference TRBV7-8 and TRBJ2-1): GAGVSQSPRYKVAKRGQDVALRCDPISGHVSLFWYQQALGQGPEFLTYFQNEAQLDKSGLPSDRFFAERPEGSVSTLKIQRTQQEDSAVYLCASSLVGTSGGYEQFFGPGTRLTVL.

The J gene is TRBJ2-1, the V gene TRBV29-1, with TRBD2 as a possible D gene (6 bases). From germline, CDR1 is SQVTM and CDR2 ANQGSEA. The CDR3 length is 12 residues. V was trimmed by 5 bases and J by 6 bases, leaving 11 bases between them. The CDR3 DNA reads as TGCAGCGTTTTCGGGACTTTCAATGAGCAGTTCTTC. Translated: CSVFGTFNEQFF.

This clonotype showed up many times. The CDR3 protein is CSVAGGSTDTQYF. CDR3 coding DNA: TGCAGCGTTGCGGGTGGTAGCACAGATACGCAGTATTTT. V usage is TRBV29-1 and J usage is TRBJ2-3, with D unclear. This CDR3 is 13 amino acids long. Germline CDR1 SQVTM, CDR2 ANQGSEA. Trimming removed 4 bases at V and 0 bases at J, with 8 bases between.

V gene TRBV2 combines with J gene TRBJ2-6; D perhaps matches TRBD2 (6 bases). The germline V gene has CDR1 SNHLY and CDR2 FYNNEI. CDR3 size: 16 residues. Between the trimmed V and J ends, which lost 7 bases and 6 bases, there was a span of 19 bases. Here the CDR3 DNA reads TGTGCCAGCACTGGCCGCGGGGTTTTTGAGGCCAACGTCCTGACTTTC. The encoded protein is CASTGRGVFEANVLTF. Using reference TRBV2 and TRBJ2-6 for the parts outside the CDR3, the full variable domain is EPEVTQTPSHQVTQMGQEVILRCVPISNHLYFYWYRQILGQKVEFLVSFYNNEISEKSEIFDDQFSVERPDGSNFTLKIRSTKLEDSAMYFCASTGRGVFEANVLTFGAGSRLTVL.

This clonotype was seen at least ten times. The J gene is TRBJ2-1, the V gene TRBV12-3 or TRBV12-4, with unresolved D. Between the trimmed V and J ends, which lost 3 bases and 6 bases, there was a span of 9 bases. The CDR3 extends over 13 amino acids. CDR3 protein: CASSLPPGNEQFF. CDR3 nucleotides: TGTGCCAGCAGTTTGCCCCCGGGCAATGAGCAGTTCTTC.

This clonotype was detected only a few times. This clone may be a read error of a much larger clone one base away. The chain recombines TRBV27 with TRBJ1-2, with 7 bases that match TRBD1. The CDR3 totals 17 residues. The germline V gene has CDR1 MNHEY and CDR2 SMNVEV (reference sequence). CDR3 DNA: TGTGCCAGCAGTTTATCGTATAGACAGGGTGAATCTTATGGCTACCCCTTC. Translation: CASSLSYRQGESYGYPF.

The chain has TRBV4-3 and TRBJ1-5; D is ambiguous. Germline V lookup: CDR1 LGHNA, CDR2 YSLEER. Trimming took 7 bases from V and 1 from J, leaving 17 bases between them. This CDR3 has 16 residues. The CDR3 bases are TGCGCCAGCAAACAAGATGCCACTGGGAGCAATCAGCCCCAGCATTTT. Its translation is CASKQDATGSNQPQHF.

This clonotype came up many times. This chain links TRBV29-1 with TRBJ1-5; TRBD1 is a possible D gene (5 bases). The CDR3 runs 14 residues. Trimming left V 1 base short and J 6 bases short, with 13 bases between. The germline CDR1 and CDR2 sequences are SQVTM and ANQGSEA. The CDR3 DNA is TGCAGCGTTGAAGGGGGGGAGTTCGGTCAGCCCCAGCATTTT. Its protein product is CSVEGGEFGQPQHF.

This clonotype was seen ten or more times. The chain links TRBV28 to TRBJ1-5, with 7 bases fitting TRBD1. This CDR3 is 14 amino acids long. The junction had 3 bases not matched to a gene; V was cut back by 5 bases and J by 2 bases. Germline CDR1 and CDR2: MDHEN and SYDVKM. This CDR3 reads CASSLTGRNQPQHF. In nucleotides, the CDR3 is TGTGCCAGCAGTCTGACAGGGCGCAATCAGCCCCAGCATTTT.

This clonotype was seen only a few times. The genes are TRBV12-3 or TRBV12-4 and TRBJ2-7, with 8 bases lining up with TRBD1. CDR3 length: 14 residues. The V and J ends lost 5 bases and 3 bases, in that order; junction bases with no gene match: 6. The CDR3 DNA follows: TGTGCCAGCAGTAGGCGACAGGGGATCTACGAGCAGTACTTC. This encodes CASSRRQGIYEQYF.

This clonotype was seen repeatedly, ten times or more. The V call is TRBV7-2, the J call TRBJ1-6; possible D gene TRBD1, 5 bases. V shed 1 base and J shed 5 bases, with 9 bases lying between them. This CDR3 has 15 residues. CDR1 is SGHTA and CDR2 is FQGNSA in the germline V gene. The CDR3 coding sequence is TGTGCCAGCAGCTTAGAAAGACAGAATAATTCACCCCTCCACTTT. It encodes CASSLERQNNSPLHF. The whole variable domain, filled in from reference TRBV7-2 and TRBJ1-6, reads GAGVSQSPSNKVTEKGKDVELRCDPISGHTALYWYRQSLGQGLEFLIYFQGNSAPDKSGLPSDRFSAERTGGSVSTLTIQRTQQEDSAVYLCASSLERQNNSPLHFGNGTRLTVT.

This clonotype showed up many times. The V call is TRBV20-1, the J call TRBJ2-3; D might be TRBD1 (6 bases). The germline V gene encodes CDR1 DFQATT and CDR2 SNEGSKA (reference sequence). The CDR3 runs to 14 residues. V was pared by 4 bases and J by 0 bases, with 11 bases between. CDR3 sequence reads: CSAMGARSTDTQYF. CDR3 nucleotide sequence: TGCAGTGCTATGGGGGCTAGAAGCACAGATACGCAGTATTTT.

The sample holds many counts of this clonotype. This chain joins TRBV20-1 and TRBJ2-4; no definite D call. CDR3 size: 15 residues. V lost 3 bases, J lost 4 bases, and 16 bases lay in between. CDR1 is DFQATT, CDR2 SNEGSKA, per germline (reference sequence). The CDR3, as DNA: TGCAGTGCTAGCGTTGAGAGCAAGCCAAAAAACATTCAGTACTTC. Its protein product is CSASVESKPKNIQYF.

In this sample, this clonotype turned up once. The chain joins TRBV5-1 to TRBJ1-1, with D possibly matching TRBD1 (5 bases). The CDR3 runs to 13 residues. V dropped 4 bases and J dropped 3 bases, with 10 bases sitting between them. Germline values: CDR1 SGHRS, CDR2 YFSETQ. CDR3 bases: TGCGCCAGCAGCCCGGAGGGGTACACTGAAGCTTTCTTT. Translation: CASSPEGYTEAFF.

This clonotype was detected many times. This chain uses TRBV20-1 with TRBJ2-4; tentatively, D is TRBD2 (6 bases). Trimming took off 6 bases at V and 5 bases at J, with 14 bases between the two ends. The CDR3 covers 13 residues. Germline loops: CDR1 DFQATT, CDR2 SNEGSKA (reference sequence). The DNA of the CDR3 is TGCAGTGCCCAAGCCGGGGGTGAAAACATTCAGTACTTC. Translating it yields CSAQAGGENIQYF.

This clonotype occurred many times. The V and J genes are TRBV7-2 and TRBJ2-7; tentative D call: TRBD2 (6 bases). CDR1 is SGHTA, CDR2 FQGNSA, per germline. This CDR3 comprises 13 residues. Deletions cut 7 bases from V and 2 bases from J, with 12 bases between. CDR3 coding DNA: TGTGCCAGCACCCTGGGACTTACCTACGAGCAGTACTTC. This gives the protein CASTLGLTYEQYF.

V and J are TRBV19 and TRBJ1-3, with D unclear. Trimming cost V 7 bases and J 0 bases, with 7 bases left between them. Germline V gives CDR1 LNHDA, CDR2 SQIVND (reference sequence). The CDR3 sequence is 13 residues long. CDR3 coding DNA: TGTGCCAGTAACGAGGTCTCTGGAAACACCATATATTTT. It encodes CASNEVSGNTIYF.

This clonotype was seen repeatedly, ten times or more. This chain uses TRBV5-1 with TRBJ1-5; 9 bases map to TRBD1. Germline CDR1 is SGHRS and CDR2 is YFSETQ. The V and J ends lost 1 base and 7 bases, in that order; junction bases with no gene match: 6. This CDR3 contains 15 residues. The CDR3 protein is CASSLSGQGGQPQHF. Written as DNA, the CDR3 is TGCGCCAGCAGCTTGTCGGGACAGGGAGGGCAGCCCCAGCATTTT. The variable domain in full, completed from reference TRBV5-1 and TRBJ1-5, reads KAGVTQTPRYLIKTRGQQVTLSCSPISGHRSVSWYQQTPGQGLQFLFEYFSETQRNKGNFPGRFSGRQFSNSRSEMNVSTLELGDSALYLCASSLSGQGGQPQHFGDGTRLSIL.

This clonotype turned up a few times. The V and J genes are TRBV7-2 and TRBJ2-7; tentatively, D is TRBD1 (6 bases). CDR1 and CDR2 (germline): SGHTA, FQGNSA. Trimming left V 0 bases short and J 5 bases short, with 14 bases between. This CDR3 has 15 amino acids. The CDR3 region has the DNA TGTGCCAGCAGCTTAGCGTTGGGGACAATACACGAGCAGTACTTC. It yields the protein CASSLALGTIHEQYF.

This clonotype was seen at least ten times. V gene TRBV20-1 combines with J gene TRBJ1-2; no definite D call. V was trimmed by 4 bases and J by 5 bases, leaving 26 bases between them. The CDR3 has 17 residues. Germline CDR1 reads DFQATT; CDR2 reads SNEGSKA (reference sequence). The CDR3 sequence is CSAKEGLNVFGGYGYTF. The CDR3 nucleotides are TGCAGTGCTAAGGAGGGTCTTAACGTTTTCGGAGGATATGGCTACACCTTC.

The sample holds many counts of this clonotype. The J gene is TRBJ1-5, the V gene TRBV12-3 or TRBV12-4, with 8 bases fitting TRBD1. Trimming took 8 bases from V and 6 from J; bases not matched to a gene: 12. The CDR3 is 15 residues long. The CDR3 DNA sequence: TGTGCCAGCGCTGAGACACAGGGGACAGGTCAGCCCCAGCATTTT. The encoded protein is CASAETQGTGQPQHF.

The sample holds many counts of this clonotype. This chain joins TRBV30 and TRBJ1-2, with TRBD1 matching 7 bases. This CDR3 contains 12 residues. The J segment lost 7 bases and the V segment lost 2 bases, leaving 4 bases of the junction unmatched. CDR1 GTSNPN and CDR2 SVGIG come from the germline V gene (reference sequence). The CDR3 here is CAWSYRGGGYTF. DNA of the CDR3: TGTGCCTGGAGTTACAGGGGAGGTGGCTACACCTTC.

This clonotype has at least ten counts. Germline and junction disagree at one end, which may indicate a read error. The CDR3 reads CASSPQKGLAGRHEQFF. The DNA for the CDR3 is TGTGCTAGCAGCCCACAAAAGGGACTAGCGGGGCGCCATGAGCAGTTCTTC. V usage is TRBV7-7 and J usage is TRBJ2-1, with 13 positions matching TRBD2. The germline gives CDR1 SSHAT, CDR2 FNYEAQ (reference sequence). This CDR3 spans 17 amino acids.

V is TRBV4-3 and J is TRBJ1-4; 7 nucleotides agree with TRBD1. With 0 bases clipped from V and 8 bases from J, the junction kept 9 bases outside the gene matches. The germline CDR1 and CDR2 sequences are LGHNA and YSLEER. This CDR3 contains 16 residues. The CDR3 here is CASSQDGRGAREKLFF. The CDR3, as DNA: TGCGCCAGCAGCCAAGATGGCAGGGGGGCAAGGGAAAAACTGTTTTTT.

The chain has TRBV10-3 and TRBJ1-6; no clear D gene. The CDR3 is 15 residues long. Per germline, CDR1 ENHRY and CDR2 SYGVKD. Trimming pared 0 bases from V and 9 bases from J, leaving 12 bases between. CDR3 residues: CAISESQVYSSPLHF. The CDR3 region has the DNA TGTGCCATCAGTGAGTCACAAGTGTACAGTTCACCCCTCCACTTT.

About this clonotype itself: A much larger clone differs by one base, so this may be a read error. This sequence joins TRBV20-1 and TRBJ1-5; D is possibly TRBD1 (6 bases). Germline V gene data show CDR1 as DFQATT and CDR2 as SNEGSKA (reference sequence). CDR3 length equals 15 residues. The CDR3 nucleotides read TGCAGTGCTAGAGATATCCAGGGGACAAATCAGCTCCAGCATTTT. Protein product: CSARDIQGTNQLQHF.